The 14 T cell receptor beta chains listed next were all sequenced from one sample in a study of T-cell reconstitution after alpha-beta-depleted transplantation in children. Researchers prepared the TCRbeta library using unique molecular identifiers, the study reports. Each CDR3 protein gets one entry after TCRdb re-called the PCR reads with MiXCR. The profile covers about 980,000 distinct CDR3 sequences, with about 29% appearing a single time and 28% taken by the ten largest. Source: PBMCs, mostly from graft donor cells, taken 360 days after TCRalphabeta/CD19-depleted stem cell transplant. The receptors derive from a boy under two years old who had a stem cell transplant for SCID, so the T cells may come from the graft donor.

This clonotype turned up a few times. The chain recombines TRBV7-2 with TRBJ2-7; TRBD2 aligns across 10 bases. V trimming: 5 bases; J trimming: 3 bases; junction bases outside the gene matches: 7. Germline V gene data show CDR1 as SGHTA and CDR2 as FQGNSA. This CDR3 is built from 15 residues. The CDR3 nucleotides read TGTGCCAGCAGCCTGCTAGCGGGGGCCTACTACGAGCAGTACTTC. It codes for CASSLLAGAYYEQYF. Drawing the rest from reference TRBV7-2 and TRBJ2-7, the complete variable domain is GAGVSQSPSNKVTEKGKDVELRCDPISGHTALYWYRQSLGQGLEFLIYFQGNSAPDKSGLPSDRFSAERTGGSVSTLTIQRTQQEDSAVYLCASSLLAGAYYEQYFGPGTRLTVT.

This clonotype was counted a few times. V and J are TRBV7-2 and TRBJ1-1; D call uncertain. With 1 base removed from V and 7 bases from J, the gap between germline ends came to 7 bases. Germline-derived CDR1 and CDR2 are SGHTA and FQGNSA. CDR3 length: 12 residues. The DNA for the CDR3 is TGTGCCAGCAGCTTAGTCCAGATTGAAGCTTTCTTT. Translated: CASSLVQIEAFF.

This chain joins TRBV7-9 and TRBJ2-7, with 12 bases fitting TRBD2. The CDR3 totals 17 residues. Germline V gene lookup returns CDR1 SEHNR and CDR2 FQNEAQ (reference sequence). The trim removed 5 bases at V and 0 bases at J, leaving 8 bases unmatched. The CDR3 is CASSPGLAGFSSYEQYF. The CDR3 coding sequence is TGTGCCAGCAGCCCCGGACTAGCGGGGTTTAGCTCCTACGAGCAGTACTTC. Full variable domain (missing parts from reference TRBV7-9 and TRBJ2-7): DTGVSQNPRHKITKRGQNVTFRCDPISEHNRLYWYRQTLGQGPEFLTYFQNEAQLEKSRLLSDRFSAERPKGSFSTLEIQRTEQGDSAMYLCASSPGLAGFSSYEQYFGPGTRLTVT.

This rearrangement joins TRBV6-5 to TRBJ2-7, with 10 bases that match TRBD1. J lost 2 bases, V lost 4 bases, and 8 bases had no gene match. Germline loops: CDR1 MNHEY, CDR2 SVGAGI. The CDR3 runs to 16 residues. The CDR3 reads CASSSYSGTGAYEQYF. CDR3 bases: TGTGCCAGCAGTTCATACTCCGGGACAGGGGCCTACGAGCAGTACTTC.

In this sample, this clonotype turned up a few times. The chain recombines TRBV27 with TRBJ2-7, with TRBD2 as a possible D gene (6 bases). Germline values: CDR1 MNHEY, CDR2 SMNVEV (reference sequence). The CDR3 length is 14 residues. The ends were cut back, 0 bases at V and 7 bases at J, with 13 bases in the middle. The CDR3 coding sequence is TGTGCCAGCAGTTTATCGGGACTTTGGGGGGAGCAGTACTTC. Translation gives CASSLSGLWGEQYF.

This sequence joins TRBV10-3 and TRBJ2-5; perhaps D is TRBD1 or TRBD2 (5 bases each). This CDR3 region has 15 residues. Trimming removed 3 bases at V and 5 bases at J, with 16 bases between. Germline V lookup: CDR1 ENHRY, CDR2 SYGVKD. The CDR3 protein is CAISDPTGTRETQYF. The CDR3 region has the DNA TGTGCCATCAGTGACCCCACAGGTACTAGGGAGACCCAGTACTTC.

CDR3 nucleotide sequence: TGTGCCAGCAGCTTAGAGCCTGGGGCCCACAATGAGCAGTTCTTC. This codes for CASSLEPGAHNEQFF. The rearrangement joins TRBV7-2 to TRBJ2-1; weak D call: TRBD1 (5 bases). V lost 1 base and J 5 bases, leaving 12 bases between the germline ends. From germline, CDR1 is SGHTA and CDR2 FQGNSA. This CDR3 comprises 15 residues.

This chain links TRBV12-3 or TRBV12-4 with TRBJ2-1; TRBD2 matches 7 bases. CDR3 length equals 15 residues. V was pared by 10 bases and J by 0 bases, with 9 bases of the junction left unmatched. DNA of the CDR3: TGTGCCACCACTCAGCGGGGTAGCTCCTACAATGAGCAGTTCTTC. As protein: CATTQRGSSYNEQFF.

This clonotype was detected only once. This rearrangement joins TRBV6-2 or TRBV6-3 to TRBJ2-1; D is tentatively TRBD1 or TRBD2 (7 bases each). Germline values: CDR1 MNHEY, CDR2 SVGEGT. The CDR3 consists of 17 residues. V was cut by 6 bases and J by 1 base, with 19 bases left in between. CDR3 sequence (DNA): TGTGCCAGCAGACATCCGCAGGGGGGAGGGTCCTACAATGAGCAGTTCTTC. It translates to CASRHPQGGGSYNEQFF.

This chain uses TRBV12-3 or TRBV12-4 with TRBJ2-3, with D uncertain. V dropped 2 bases and J dropped 0 bases, with 12 bases sitting between them. CDR3 length: 16 residues. The CDR3 region is CASSLNTPLSTDTQYF. The CDR3 DNA sequence: TGTGCCAGCAGTTTAAACACACCCCTGAGCACAGATACGCAGTATTTT.

This chain connects TRBV5-1 to TRBJ2-4; D is possibly TRBD1 (5 bases). Trimming left V 4 bases short and J 6 bases short, with 11 bases between. CDR1 and CDR2 (germline): SGHRS, YFSETQ. CDR3 length equals 13 residues. Here the CDR3 reads CASSPGHGNIQYF. The CDR3 DNA sequence: TGCGCCAGCAGCCCCGGACATGGAAACATTCAGTACTTC.

This clonotype was detected only a few times. The junction does not match germline at one end; this may be a read error. V usage is TRBV12-3 or TRBV12-4 and J usage is TRBJ2-3; 7 bases match TRBD2. The CDR3 has 11 residues. The DNA for the CDR3 is TGTGCCAGCAGTCAAGACGGGACTACTTCTTTT. Encoded protein: CASSQDGTTSF.

This clonotype was seen repeatedly, ten times or more. This chain links TRBV12-3 or TRBV12-4 with TRBJ2-3; weak D call: TRBD2 (5 bases). The CDR3 sequence is 15 residues long. V gave up 6 bases and J gave up 0 bases, with 13 bases separating them. The CDR3 loop is CASSLRGSSTDTQYF. In DNA form, the CDR3 reads TGTGCCAGCAGCTTACGAGGGTCTAGCACAGATACGCAGTATTTT.

The chain employs TRBV28 and TRBJ2-7, with D tentatively TRBD1 (6 bases). V was shortened by 6 bases and J by 4 bases, with 16 bases between the two germline ends. The CDR3 is 14 residues long. CDR1 is MDHEN, CDR2 SYDVKM, per germline. The CDR3 nucleotides read TGTGCCAGCAGGACGCTGGAGAGGGGGTACGAGCAGTACTTC. Its translation: CASRTLERGYEQYF. Complete variable domain (other parts from reference TRBV28 and TRBJ2-7): DVKVTQSSRYLVKRTGEKVFLECVQDMDHENMFWYRQDPGLGLRLIYFSYDVKMKEKGDIPEGYSVSREKKERFSLILESASTNQTSMYLCASRTLERGYEQYFGPGTRLTVT.